Each of the 14 T cell receptor beta chains below was sequenced from the same sample in a study of cytomegalovirus exposure and HLA in healthy donors. The PCR was carried out with 60 Vbeta primers and 13 Jbeta primers. Libraries were prepared by immunoSEQ multiplex PCR; TCRdb keeps only in-frame clonotypes and omits some of them. This table holds 95,000 to 150,000 clones, less than 10% found once. The source material was PBMCs. Receptors were obtained from a woman aged 35 to 49 in good health and CMV-seropositive.

The V gene is TRBV7-3, the J gene TRBJ2-5, with 8 bases identical to TRBD2. Germline-derived CDR1 and CDR2 are SGHTA and FQGTGA. V trimming: 5 bases; J trimming: 5 bases; junction bases outside the gene matches: 7. CDR3 length: 14 residues. CDR3 DNA: TGTGCCAGCAGCCCCCGGGGGGGCCCTGAGACCCAGTACTTC. Encoded protein: CASSPRGGPETQYF. Looking up the rest from reference TRBV7-3 and TRBJ2-5 gives the full variable domain: GAGVSQTPSNKVTEKGKYVELRCDPISGHTALYWYRQSLGQGPEFLIYFQGTGAADDSGLPNDRFFAVRPEGSVSTLKIQRTERGDSAVYLCASSPRGGPETQYFGPGTRLLVL.

This chain connects TRBV5-5 to TRBJ1-1; D unresolved. The ends were cut back, 0 bases at V and 3 bases at J, with 6 bases in the middle. Germline CDR1 reads SGHKS; CDR2 reads YYEKEE (reference sequence). CDR3 size: 13 residues. The CDR3 DNA reads as TGTGCCAGCAGCTTGGGCGGCGACACTGAAGCTTTCTTT. It specifies CASSLGGDTEAFF.

This clone was observed a few times. The rearrangement links TRBV5-1 to TRBJ1-2; 8 bases map to TRBD1. This CDR3 is built from 14 residues. In germline, CDR1 is SGHRS, CDR2 YFSETQ. Trimming removed 3 bases from V and 3 bases from J; junction bases left unmatched: 4. CDR3: CASSSLQGDYGYTF. The CDR3 DNA reads as TGCGCCAGCAGCTCCTTACAGGGGGACTATGGCTACACCTTC.

The chain links TRBV30 to TRBJ2-5; 10 nucleotides align to TRBD2. The J call may be faulty, since TRBJ2-7 better matches the DNA end. CDR1 is GTSNPN and CDR2 is SVGIG in the germline V gene (reference sequence). This CDR3 contains 17 residues. The CDR3 DNA is TGTGCCTGGAGCCCCTCGTTTCTAGCGGGGGTGTCCTACGAGCAGTACTTC. Translated, it gives CAWSPSFLAGVSYEQYF.

The chain combines TRBV7-9 with TRBJ2-5; tentative D call: TRBD1 (5 bases). The CDR3 is 14 amino acids. V lost 4 bases to trimming and J lost 5 bases, with 14 bases between them. Germline V gene data show CDR1 as SEHNR and CDR2 as FQNEAQ (reference sequence). The CDR3 here is CASSSRDSWETQYF. CDR3 in DNA: TGTGCCAGCAGCTCCAGAGACAGCTGGGAGACCCAGTACTTC.

This clone has just a few counts. This chain connects TRBV5-4 to TRBJ2-7; maybe TRBD1 (6 bases). CDR1 is SGHNT and CDR2 is YYREEE in the germline V gene (reference sequence). There are 15 residues in the CDR3. The ends were cut back, 2 bases at V and 1 base at J, with 13 bases in the middle. This CDR3 is CASSFARGGSYEQYF. The CDR3 DNA reads TGTGCCAGCAGCTTCGCCAGGGGTGGATCCTACGAGCAGTACTTC.

On this clone: The junction differs from germline at one of its ends, possibly a read error. The chain joins TRBV19 to TRBJ1-1; no clear D. The germline V gene has CDR1 LNHDA and CDR2 SQIVND (reference sequence). The CDR3 has 14 residues. The CDR3 loop reads CASSVSTRNAEAFF. The CDR3 region has the DNA TGTGCCAGTAGTGTGTCAACCAGGAACGCTGAAGCTTTCTTT.

This clone has just a few counts. The chain's CDR3 is CASSLVGEMNTEAFF. The CDR3 coding sequence is TGCGCCAGCAGCTTGGTTGGGGAGATGAACACTGAAGCTTTCTTT. This chain links TRBV5-1 with TRBJ1-1; D is uncertain. Germline values: CDR1 SGHRS, CDR2 YFSETQ. Trimming shortened V by 0 bases and J by 0 bases, and 9 bases separated the two germline ends. CDR3 length: 15 residues.

V is TRBV19 and J is TRBJ1-2, with D uncertain. With 5 bases removed from V and 4 bases from J, the gap between germline ends came to 14 bases. This CDR3 has 14 residues. Germline V gives CDR1 LNHDA, CDR2 SQIVND (reference sequence). DNA for the CDR3: TGTGCCAGTAGTCCAGGACCCGAGGGCTATGGCTACACCTTC. Translation: CASSPGPEGYGYTF. The complete variable domain, with remaining parts taken from reference TRBV19 and TRBJ1-2, reads DGGITQSPKYLFRKEGQNVTLSCEQNLNHDAMYWYRQDPGQGLRLIYYSQIVNDFQKGDIAEGYSVSREKKESFPLTVTSAQKNPTAFYLCASSPGPEGYGYTFGSGTRLTVV.

The rearrangement uses TRBV6-1 and TRBJ1-2; maybe TRBD1 (5 bases). The V end was cut by 4 bases, the J end by 8 bases, with 17 bases between. The CDR3 sequence is 14 residues long. Germline lookup yields CDR1 MNHNS and CDR2 SASEGT. CDR3 bases: TGTGCCAGCAGTGCCCCAGGGATAGGTAGCGGCTACACCTTC. Translated: CASSAPGIGSGYTF.

This clone was detected a few times. V and J are TRBV11-2 and TRBJ2-3; D is uncertain. The CDR3 is made up of 12 amino acids. Germline V gene data show CDR1 as SGHAT and CDR2 as FQNNGV. The ends were cut back, 2 bases at V and 6 bases at J, with 6 bases in the middle. Written as DNA, the CDR3 is TGTGCCAGCAGCTTATCGTCGGATACGCAGTATTTT. It translates to CASSLSSDTQYF.

The sample holds a few counts of this clone. The same CDR3 also results from other DNA sequences found in this sample. The chain employs TRBV6-1 and TRBJ2-3, with 8 bases that match TRBD1. CDR1 and CDR2 (germline): MNHNS, SASEGT. This CDR3 is 15 amino acids long. Trimming removed 10 bases from V and 6 bases from J; junction bases left unmatched: 15. As DNA, the CDR3 is TGTGCCACCACCCCGCCGCAGGGGGCTGGGGATACGCAGTATTTT. Protein product: CATTPPQGAGDTQYF.

Only a few counts were recorded for this clone. The chain joins TRBV7-8 to TRBJ2-5, with D possibly TRBD1 on 6 matching bases. V lost 4 bases and J lost 3, with 18 bases in between. CDR1 and CDR2 from the germline V gene are SGHVS and FQNEAQ. The CDR3 totals 16 residues. The CDR3, as DNA: TGTGCCAGCAGCTCTTACAGGGATTTTCGGGAAGAGACCCAGTACTTC. This translates into CASSSYRDFREETQYF.

The rearrangement joins TRBV9 to TRBJ2-5, with 9 bases aligning to TRBD2. The CDR3 totals 14 residues. The germline V gene encodes CDR1 SGDLS and CDR2 YYNGEE. J gave up 8 bases and V 0 bases, and 5 bases lay outside the gene matches. Here the CDR3 DNA reads TGTGCCAGCAGCGTAGCGGGCGGGGGGGCCACCCAGTACTTC. It is translated as CASSVAGGGATQYF.